The rows below give T cell receptor beta chains drawn from one sample of a study of shared clonotypes between healthy human individuals. The data were produced by immunoSEQ multiplex PCR, yet TCRdb's version contains in-frame clones alone and is incomplete. The data show 800,000 or so clones, about 97% seen once. Sequencing input: naive CD8+ T cells sorted from blood. These TCRs come from a man aged 25 to 45 in good health. Each CDR3 is given with its conserved first and last residue. Fields, in order: V gene, J gene, D gene, clone size, CDR3 protein, CDR3 DNA. D genes are given only for firm matches. Rows give clone size only sometimes, using once, few, many, or a class for an expanded clone.

V: TRBV4-1; J: TRBJ1-1; D: TRBD1; size: -; CDR3: CASSQIGQGVSATEAFF; DNA: TGCGCCAGCAGCCAAATCGGACAGGGAGTGAGTGCGACTGAAGCTTTCTTT
V: TRBV19; J: TRBJ1-1; D: -; size: few; CDR3: CASSTTAMNTEAFF; DNA: TGTGCCAGTAGTACGACAGCGATGAACACTGAAGCTTTCTTT
V: TRBV28; J: TRBJ2-2; D: -; size: -; CDR3: CASTQFRKEVLNTGELFF; DNA: TGTGCCAGCACCCAATTCCGGAAGGAGGTTTTAAACACCGGGGAGCTGTTTTTT
V: TRBV28; J: TRBJ1-1; D: -; size: -; CDR3: CASSQTTSADVNTEAFF; DNA: TGTGCCAGCAGTCAAACGACATCCGCCGACGTGAACACTGAAGCTTTCTTT
V: TRBV27; J: TRBJ2-7; D: TRBD1; size: -; CDR3: CASSRGTGVGYEQYF; DNA: TGTGCCAGCAGCAGAGGGACAGGGGTGGGGTACGAGCAGTACTTC
V: TRBV4-1; J: TRBJ2-1; D: TRBD2; size: -; CDR3: CASSPGTSGSNEQFF; DNA: TGCGCCAGCAGCCCGGGGACTAGCGGGAGCAATGAGCAGTTCTTC
V: TRBV7-9; J: TRBJ2-6; D: -; size: -; CDR3: CASSRKSTMTSRANVLTF; DNA: TGTGCCAGCAGCAGAAAGAGTACCATGACAAGTCGGGCCAACGTCCTGACTTTC
V: TRBV29-1; J: TRBJ2-3; D: -; size: -; CDR3: CSVLPPLQRDTQYF; DNA: TGCAGCGTGCTTCCTCCCCTGCAGAGAGATACGCAGTATTTT
V: TRBV6-5; J: TRBJ2-3; D: -; size: -; CDR3: CASSYGVSTDTQYF; DNA: TGTGCCAGCAGTTACGGGGTCAGCACAGATACGCAGTATTTT
V: TRBV2; J: TRBJ2-7; D: -; size: -; CDR3: CASNGGVQDEQYF; DNA: TGTGCCAGCAATGGAGGGGTCCAGGACGAGCAGTACTTC
V: TRBV7-6; J: TRBJ2-3; D: -; size: once; CDR3: CASSLFPAGDYRDTQYF; DNA: TGTGCCAGCAGCTTATTTCCGGCAGGGGATTACCGGGATACGCAGTATTTT
V: TRBV5-1; J: TRBJ2-7; D: -; size: -; CDR3: CASSPWQGPYEQYF; DNA: TGCGCCAGCAGCCCTTGGCAGGGGCCTTACGAGCAGTACTTC
V: TRBV9; J: TRBJ2-1; D: TRBD2; size: -; CDR3: CASSSGRGYNEQFF; DNA: TGTGCCAGTTCTAGCGGGAGGGGCTACAATGAGCAGTTCTTC
V: TRBV5-5; J: TRBJ1-2; D: -; size: -; CDR3: CASSSTANYGYTF; DNA: TGTGCCAGCAGTTCGACTGCTAACTATGGCTACACCTTC
V: TRBV28; J: TRBJ2-2; D: -; size: -; CDR3: CASRGTGTLNTGELFF; DNA: TGTGCCAGCAGGGGAACCGGGACTCTGAACACCGGGGAGCTGTTTTTT
V: TRBV2; J: TRBJ2-7; D: TRBD2; size: -; CDR3: CASSEPSGFGEQYF; DNA: TGTGCCAGCAGTGAACCTAGCGGGTTCGGCGAGCAGTACTTC
V: TRBV27; J: TRBJ2-1; D: -; size: -; CDR3: CASSPGLGQWYNEQFF; DNA: TGTGCCAGCAGTCCTGGACTCGGTCAATGGTACAATGAGCAGTTCTTC
V: TRBV7-9; J: TRBJ1-4; D: TRBD1; size: -; CDR3: CASSVLRDSNEKLFF; DNA: TGTGCCAGCAGCGTTCTTAGGGACAGCAATGAAAAACTGTTTTTT
V: TRBV5-4; J: TRBJ1-1; D: -; size: -; CDR3: CASSLAQALNTEAFF; DNA: TGTGCCAGCAGCTTAGCCCAGGCCTTGAACACTGAAGCTTTCTTT
V: TRBV6-1; J: TRBJ2-7; D: TRBD2; size: -; CDR3: CASSAWVAGGYEQYF; DNA: TGTGCCAGCAGTGCCTGGGTAGCGGGAGGGTACGAGCAGTACTTC
V: TRBV7-9; J: TRBJ2-1; D: TRBD1; size: -; CDR3: CASSRQGKSSYNEQFF; DNA: TGTGCCAGCAGCCGACAGGGTAAGAGCTCCTACAATGAGCAGTTCTTC
V: TRBV11-2; J: TRBJ1-1; D: -; size: once; CDR3: CASSFASLNTEAFF; DNA: TGTGCCAGCAGCTTTGCATCGTTGAACACTGAAGCTTTCTTT
V: TRBV9; J: TRBJ2-7; D: -; size: -; CDR3: CASSLGGGTTYEQYF; DNA: TGTGCCAGCTCCTTAGGGGGGGGGACAACCTACGAGCAGTACTTC
V: TRBV2; J: TRBJ2-7; D: TRBD1; size: once; CDR3: CASTRGQGYEQYF; DNA: TGTGCCAGCACTAGGGGACAGGGCTACGAGCAGTACTTC
V: TRBV10-3; J: TRBJ2-1; D: TRBD2; size: -; CDR3: CAIMMTMDSGRNEQFF; DNA: TGTGCCATCATGATGACGATGGATAGCGGGAGGAATGAGCAGTTCTTC
V: TRBV29-1; J: TRBJ2-5; D: TRBD1; size: -; CDR3: CSVEATGVTQYF; DNA: TGCAGCGTTGAAGCGACAGGGGTGACCCAGTACTTC
V: TRBV2; J: TRBJ2-3; D: -; size: -; CDR3: CASLLGQRSTDTQYF; DNA: TGTGCCAGCCTTCTCGGACAGAGGAGCACAGATACGCAGTATTTT
V: TRBV7-2; J: TRBJ1-1; D: -; size: -; CDR3: CASSSHLGDWAFF; DNA: TGTGCCAGCAGCTCCCATTTAGGTGATTGGGCTTTCTTT
V: TRBV29-1; J: TRBJ2-7; D: -; size: -; CDR3: CSVVISSYEQYF; DNA: TGCAGCGTTGTAATAAGCTCCTACGAGCAGTACTTC
V: TRBV11-2; J: TRBJ2-1; D: -; size: -; CDR3: CASSFSDEQFF; DNA: TGTGCCAGCAGCTTTTCTGATGAGCAGTTCTTC
V: TRBV28; J: TRBJ2-3; D: TRBD2; size: -; CDR3: CASGLAGGWNTDTQYF; DNA: TGTGCCAGTGGACTAGCGGGAGGGTGGAACACAGATACGCAGTATTTT
V: TRBV9; J: TRBJ2-3; D: TRBD2; size: -; CDR3: CASSPWTSADTQYF; DNA: TGTGCCAGCAGCCCCTGGACTAGTGCAGATACGCAGTATTTT
V: TRBV2; J: TRBJ2-4; D: -; size: -; CDR3: CASRPGHREPMDIQYF; DNA: TGTGCCAGCAGGCCGGGACATAGGGAGCCAATGGACATTCAGTACTTC
V: TRBV25-1; J: TRBJ2-4; D: TRBD1; size: -; CDR3: CASSDQGVDIQYF; DNA: TGTGCCAGCAGTGATCAGGGGGTGGACATTCAGTACTTC
V: TRBV29-1; J: TRBJ2-3; D: TRBD2; size: -; CDR3: CSVEPATSGSPDTQYF; DNA: TGCAGCGTTGAACCAGCGACTAGCGGGAGCCCAGATACGCAGTATTTT
V: TRBV9; J: TRBJ1-1; D: -; size: -; CDR3: CASSIPDPEAFF; DNA: TGTGCCAGCAGCATCCCCGATCCTGAAGCTTTCTTT
V: TRBV7-2; J: TRBJ2-7; D: TRBD2; size: once; CDR3: CASSLLAGYYEQYF; DNA: TGTGCCAGCAGCTTACTAGCGGGCTACTACGAGCAGTACTTC
V: TRBV27; J: TRBJ2-1; D: -; size: -; CDR3: CASSLAGQGMTDEQFF; DNA: TGTGCCAGCAGTTTGGCGGGGCAGGGGATGACAGATGAGCAGTTCTTC
V: TRBV4-1; J: TRBJ2-1; D: -; size: -; CDR3: CASSQESGDNEQFF; DNA: TGCGCCAGCAGCCAAGAATCGGGCGACAATGAGCAGTTCTTC
V: TRBV6-5; J: TRBJ1-1; D: -; size: once; CDR3: CASSDRYTEAFF; DNA: TGTGCCAGCAGTGACCGGTACACTGAAGCTTTCTTT
V: TRBV4-1; J: TRBJ2-7; D: TRBD2; size: -; CDR3: CASSHPAGDEQYF; DNA: TGCGCCAGCAGCCACCCAGCGGGAGACGAGCAGTACTTC
V: TRBV4-1; J: TRBJ2-7; D: -; size: -; CDR3: CASSPLGGATYEQYF; DNA: TGCGCCAGCAGCCCTCTAGGCGGGGCCACCTACGAGCAGTACTTC
V: TRBV6-9; J: TRBJ2-1; D: TRBD2; size: -; CDR3: CASGYISGRALSNEQFF; DNA: TGTGCCAGCGGGTATATTAGCGGGAGGGCCCTTTCCAATGAGCAGTTCTTC
V: TRBV28; J: TRBJ2-7; D: TRBD2; size: -; CDR3: CASRLGTSGPGVQYF; DNA: TGTGCCAGCAGGCTCGGGACTAGCGGTCCAGGGGTGCAGTACTTC
V: TRBV10-3; J: TRBJ2-5; D: TRBD2; size: -; CDR3: CAISERETSGRPQYF; DNA: TGTGCCATCAGTGAGAGGGAAACTAGCGGGAGGCCCCAGTACTTC
V: TRBV4-2; J: TRBJ2-7; D: -; size: -; CDR3: CASSQEFEGRHEQYF; DNA: TGTGCCAGCAGCCAAGAGTTCGAGGGCCGCCACGAGCAGTACTTC
V: TRBV18; J: TRBJ2-5; D: -; size: -; CDR3: CASSAWTNNRETQYF; DNA: TGTGCCAGCTCAGCATGGACAAATAATAGGGAGACCCAGTACTTC
V: TRBV6-1; J: TRBJ2-2; D: -; size: -; CDR3: CASQSYTGELFF; DNA: TGTGCCAGTCAATCCTACACCGGGGAGCTGTTTTTT
V: TRBV27; J: TRBJ2-5; D: -; size: -; CDR3: CASSLLGSDETQYF; DNA: TGTGCCAGCAGTTTACTCGGGAGTGACGAGACCCAGTACTTC
V: TRBV27; J: TRBJ2-1; D: -; size: -; CDR3: CASSFGGAYNEQFF; DNA: TGTGCCAGCAGTTTTGGGGGAGCCTACAATGAGCAGTTCTTC
V: TRBV19; J: TRBJ2-7; D: -; size: -; CDR3: CASSVGHRSYEQYF; DNA: TGTGCCAGTAGTGTTGGTCACAGATCCTACGAGCAGTACTTC
V: TRBV4-1; J: TRBJ1-2; D: -; size: -; CDR3: CASSTVLSGYGYTF; DNA: TGCGCCAGCAGCACAGTCCTATCGGGCTATGGCTACACCTTC
V: TRBV6-5; J: TRBJ1-1; D: -; size: -; CDR3: CASSYYQGSEAFF; DNA: TGTGCCAGCAGTTACTATCAGGGCTCTGAAGCTTTCTTT